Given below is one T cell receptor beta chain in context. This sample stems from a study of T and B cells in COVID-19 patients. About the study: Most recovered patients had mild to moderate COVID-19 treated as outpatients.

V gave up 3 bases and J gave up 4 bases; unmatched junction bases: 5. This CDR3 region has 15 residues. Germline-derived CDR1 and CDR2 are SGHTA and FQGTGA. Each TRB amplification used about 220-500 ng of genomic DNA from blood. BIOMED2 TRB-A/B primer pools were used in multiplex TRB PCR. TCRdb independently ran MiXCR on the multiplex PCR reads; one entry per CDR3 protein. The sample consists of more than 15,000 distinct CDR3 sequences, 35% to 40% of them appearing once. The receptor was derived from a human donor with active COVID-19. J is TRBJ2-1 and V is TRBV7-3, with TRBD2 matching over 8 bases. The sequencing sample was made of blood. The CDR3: CASSFQAGVYNEQFF. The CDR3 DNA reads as TGTGCCAGCAGCTTCCAAGCGGGGGTGTACAATGAGCAGTTCTTC.